The 21 T cell receptor beta chains below were found in one sample sequenced in a study of blood T cell repertoires in COVID-19. The method was immunoSEQ multiplex PCR; TCRdb's version includes in-frame clones alone and lacks a portion of them. The sample shows 120,000 to 150,000 clones, around 82% of them seen only once. Input material: peripheral blood. The receptor source for this set is a man in his sixties with active or convalescent COVID-19.

This chain connects TRBV28 to TRBJ1-2, with 7 bases aligning to TRBD1. J lost 0 bases, V lost 4 bases, and 8 bases had no gene match. CDR3 length: 16 amino acids. CDR1 is MDHEN, CDR2 SYDVKM, per germline. The CDR3 DNA follows: TGTGCCAGCAGTTCGCAGACAGGGACGGCTAACTATGGCTACACCTTC. Amino acids: CASSSQTGTANYGYTF.

The chain uses TRBV4-3 and TRBJ2-2, with D possibly being TRBD1 (5 bases). CDR3 length equals 15 residues. V gave up 1 base and J gave up 4 bases, with 10 bases separating them. Looked up from germline, CDR1 is LGHNA and CDR2 is YSLEER. The CDR3, as DNA: TGCGCCAGCAGCCAAGGGGGCAGGCCCACCGGGGAGCTGTTTTTT. Translating it yields CASSQGGRPTGELFF.

The chain recombines TRBV7-7 with TRBJ2-7; 10 nucleotides align to TRBD2. The CDR3 runs to 14 residues. Germline CDR1 SSHAT, CDR2 FNYEAQ (reference sequence). J lost 4 bases, V lost 2 bases, and 2 bases had no gene match. The CDR3 DNA reads TGTGCCAGCAGCTTAAGGACTAGCGGTTACGAGCAGTACTTC. Translation gives CASSLRTSGYEQYF.

The chain couples TRBV19 to TRBJ2-3; TRBD2 agrees at 7 bases. This CDR3 region has 16 residues. Germline assignment: CDR1 LNHDA and CDR2 SQIVND (reference sequence). V lost 2 bases, J lost 6 bases, and 11 bases stayed unmatched. In DNA, the CDR3 is TGTGCCAGTAGTATATCGGGCGGGAGATATAGGGATACGCAGTATTTT. Its protein product is CASSISGGRYRDTQYF.

The chain has TRBV15 and TRBJ2-6; possibly TRBD2 for D (5 bases). The germline V and J ends were trimmed by 5 bases and 0 bases, with 8 bases remaining between them. The germline CDR1 and CDR2 sequences are LNHNV and YYDKDF (reference sequence). The CDR3 has 15 residues. The CDR3 DNA follows: TGTGCCACCAGCCCGAGGGTCTCTGGGGCCAACGTCCTGACTTTC. Protein product: CATSPRVSGANVLTF.

This sequence joins TRBV4-1 and TRBJ1-3, with a weak D call TRBD1 (6 bases). The CDR3 runs 13 residues. Germline CDR1 is MGHRA and CDR2 is YSYEKL. The V end was cut by 9 bases, the J end by 0 bases, with 9 bases between. The CDR3 loop is CASSTGSGNTIYF. As DNA, the CDR3 is TGCGCCAGTTCGACAGGCTCTGGAAACACCATATATTTT.

This clone was recorded only once. V is TRBV5-1 and J is TRBJ1-5, with D perhaps TRBD1 (5 bases). The V gene lost 0 bases and the J gene lost 3 bases, with 16 bases spanning the gap. Germline CDR1 SGHRS, CDR2 YFSETQ. The CDR3 covers 17 residues. CDR3 in amino acids: CASSLGLGTGDNQPQHF. The CDR3 DNA reads TGCGCCAGCAGCTTGGGCCTGGGTACAGGCGACAATCAGCCCCAGCATTTT.

This clone appeared once. One end of the junction fails to match germline, which may point to a read error. V is TRBV11-2 and J is TRBJ1-1; no clear D. CDR1 is SGHAT and CDR2 is FQNNGV in the germline V gene. CDR3 length equals 14 residues. This chain's CDR3 is CASSLAAGNAEAFF. CDR3 sequence (DNA): TGTGCCAGCAGCTTAGCGGCGGGGAACGCTGAAGCTTTCTTT.

The chain combines TRBV6-1 with TRBJ1-2; D is undetermined. This CDR3 is 14 amino acids long. Germline V gives CDR1 MNHNS, CDR2 SASEGT. V was trimmed by 0 bases and J by 5 bases, leaving 10 bases between them. DNA for the CDR3: TGTGCCAGCAGTGAAGCCCGGGGAGGGTATGGCTACACCTTC. The encoded protein is CASSEARGGYGYTF.

The chain has TRBV18 and TRBJ2-5, with 11 bases that match TRBD2. The germline V gene has CDR1 KGHSH and CDR2 LQKENI. The CDR3 runs to 15 residues. Unmatched junction bases numbered 4, after V lost 2 bases and J lost 5 bases. The CDR3 region has the DNA TGTGCCAGCTCACCAACTAGCGGGAGTGTGGAGACCCAGTACTTC. The encoded protein is CASSPTSGSVETQYF.

The chain carries TRBV9 and TRBJ1-3; a possible D gene is TRBD1 (6 bases). The CDR3 runs to 17 residues. The germline V gene has CDR1 SGDLS and CDR2 YYNGEE. V lost 3 bases to trimming and J lost 4 bases, with 20 bases between them. CDR3 nucleotides: TGTGCCAGCAGCGCCCCATCACTGAGGGGGTGCGGAAACACCATATATTTT. Amino acid sequence: CASSAPSLRGCGNTIYF.

V usage is TRBV2 and J usage is TRBJ2-3; D possibly corresponds to TRBD2 (5 bases). This CDR3 has 14 amino acids. Germline V gene lookup returns CDR1 SNHLY and CDR2 FYNNEI. Trimming left V 1 base short and J 0 bases short, with 5 bases between. Written as DNA, the CDR3 is TGTGCCAGCAGTGAAGGCGGGAGCACAGATACGCAGTATTTT. Protein sequence: CASSEGGSTDTQYF.

This rearrangement joins TRBV12-3 or TRBV12-4 to TRBJ1-1; the D gene is possibly TRBD1 (6 bases). Trimming shortened V by 1 base and J by 11 bases, and 11 bases separated the two germline ends. The CDR3 loop spans 12 amino acids. The CDR3 loop is CASSLGGRGAFF. In DNA, the CDR3 is TGTGCCAGCAGTTTAGGGGGGCGCGGGGCTTTCTTT.

V usage is TRBV5-8 and J usage is TRBJ1-4, with TRBD1 identical over 9 bases. Germline lookup yields CDR1 SGHTS and CDR2 YDEGEE. With 3 bases clipped from V and 8 bases from J, the junction kept 11 bases outside the gene matches. The CDR3 totals 16 residues. CDR3 sequence reads: CASSSPGGTGYEKLFF. The CDR3 region has the DNA TGTGCCAGCAGCTCCCCCGGCGGGACAGGGTACGAAAAACTGTTTTTT.

The chain joins TRBV5-6 to TRBJ1-4; no clear D gene. The CDR3 sequence is 12 residues long. Trimming stripped 2 bases from V and 8 bases from J, with 7 bases between. Germline V gene data show CDR1 as SGHDT and CDR2 as YYEEEE. In DNA form, the CDR3 reads TGTGCCAGCAGCTTACTCAACGAAAAACTGTTTTTT. This gives the protein CASSLLNEKLFF. The variable domain in full, completed from reference TRBV5-6 and TRBJ1-4, reads DAGVTQSPTHLIKTRGQQVTLRCSPKSGHDTVSWYQQALGQGPQFIFQYYEEEERQRGNFPDRFSGHQFPNYSSELNVNALLLGDSALYLCASSLLNEKLFFGSGTQLSVL.

V usage is TRBV28 and J usage is TRBJ2-1; 9 bases match TRBD1. Per germline, CDR1 MDHEN and CDR2 SYDVKM. The CDR3 length is 14 residues. V trimming: 6 bases; J trimming: 2 bases; junction bases outside the gene matches: 2. The CDR3 DNA follows: TGTGCCAGCAGGAGGACAGGGGCCTACAATGAGCAGTTCTTC. Its translation: CASRRTGAYNEQFF.

This clone has only a few counts. This chain uses TRBV6-6 with TRBJ1-1, with unresolved D. CDR3 length: 12 amino acids. V gave up 7 bases and J gave up 1 base, with 7 bases separating them. Germline CDR1 MNHNY, CDR2 SVGAGI (reference sequence). This CDR3 reads CASIIGNTEAFF. The CDR3 nucleotides read TGTGCCAGCATCATCGGGAACACTGAAGCTTTCTTT.

The rearrangement joins TRBV28 to TRBJ1-4, with 7 bases aligning to TRBD1. The trim removed 2 bases at V and 2 bases at J, leaving 5 bases unmatched. CDR1 and CDR2 from the germline V gene are MDHEN and SYDVKM. The CDR3 spans 16 residues. The CDR3 here is CASSLPPGGTNEKLFF. CDR3 bases: TGTGCCAGCAGTTTACCCCCAGGGGGTACTAATGAAAAACTGTTTTTT. Full variable domain (missing parts from reference TRBV28 and TRBJ1-4): DVKVTQSSRYLVKRTGEKVFLECVQDMDHENMFWYRQDPGLGLRLIYFSYDVKMKEKGDIPEGYSVSREKKERFSLILESASTNQTSMYLCASSLPPGGTNEKLFFGSGTQLSVL.

This clone was picked up one time. CDR3 residues: CASSYHPPNEKLFF. CDR3 sequence (DNA): TGTGCCAGCAGTTACCATCCCCCTAATGAAAAACTGTTTTTT. The chain has TRBV6-6 and TRBJ1-4; D not certain. In germline, CDR1 is MNHNY, CDR2 SVGAGI (reference sequence). Trimming took 2 bases from V and 3 from J, leaving 7 bases between them. The CDR3 totals 14 residues.

The rearrangement joins TRBV6-2 or TRBV6-3 to TRBJ2-1; D gene ambiguous. The V gene lost 4 bases and the J gene lost 0 bases, with 13 bases spanning the gap. CDR1 is MNHEY, CDR2 SVGEGT, per germline. This CDR3 region has 16 residues. The CDR3 loop reads CASSFSDRSSYNEQFF. The CDR3 nucleotides are TGTGCCAGCAGTTTTTCCGACCGGAGCTCCTACAATGAGCAGTTCTTC.

CDR3 region: CASSLLGDSTINQPQHF. Here the CDR3 DNA reads TGTGCCAGCAGTTTGTTGGGGGACAGTACGATCAATCAGCCCCAGCATTTT. V usage is TRBV28 and J usage is TRBJ1-5; 7 bases match TRBD1. The CDR3 contains 17 residues. The trim removed 3 bases at V and 3 bases at J, leaving 11 bases unmatched. Germline CDR1 is MDHEN and CDR2 is SYDVKM.